Listed here are 18 T cell receptor beta chains from one sample, sequenced in a study of T cells expressing NK-cell markers. TCRdb reanalyzed the 5' RACE reads and collapses them to one entry per CDR3 protein, without DNA. This sample contains about 110,000 distinct CDR3 sequences. Source material: blood T cells: a sorted CD56 or NKG2C T cell subset, CD4+ or CD8+ T cells, or bulk PBMC T cells (not recorded which). These receptors were collected from a woman between 18 and 75 years old in good health.

The V and J genes are TRBV30 and TRBJ1-1; as DNA is missing, the TRBD1 call by TCRdb cannot be tested. The CDR3 length is 15 residues. Germline V gene data show CDR1 as GTSNPN and CDR2 as SVGIG (reference sequence). Here the CDR3 reads CAWSGIRGGGTEAFF. The variable domain in full, completed from reference TRBV30 and TRBJ1-1, reads SQTIHQWPATLVQPVGSPLSLECTVEGTSNPNLYWYRQAAGRGLQLLFYSVGIGQISSEVPQNLSASRPQDRQFILSSKKLLLSDSGFYLCAWSGIRGGGTEAFFGQGTRLTVV.

This chain links TRBV30 with TRBJ1-1; the TRBD1 assignment by TCRdb is unverifiable without DNA. The CDR3 consists of 11 residues. The germline CDR1 and CDR2 sequences are GTSNPN and SVGIG (reference sequence). The CDR3 loop reads CAWEPGSEAFF.

This rearrangement joins TRBV6-5 to TRBJ2-1. CDR3 size: 14 residues. Germline V lookup: CDR1 MNHEY, CDR2 SVGAGI. CDR3 sequence: CASSYSSAYNEQFF.

The chain links TRBV12-3 or TRBV12-4 to TRBJ2-2. The CDR3 contains 15 residues. The CDR3: CASSLLRTVTGELFF.

The V and J genes are TRBV27 and TRBJ1-2; TCRdb names TRBD1, which stays unverified in the absence of DNA. The CDR3 runs 15 residues. From germline, CDR1 is MNHEY and CDR2 SMNVEV (reference sequence). CDR3 sequence reads: CASSPLGERHYGYTF.

This chain uses TRBV27 with TRBJ1-2; TCRdb gives TRBD1 as the D gene, but with no DNA this cannot be confirmed. This CDR3 region has 12 residues. Germline V lookup: CDR1 MNHEY, CDR2 SMNVEV (reference sequence). The CDR3 reads CASSPQGDGYTF.

The chain has TRBV2 and TRBJ2-5; TCRdb's assignment of TRBD2 cannot be checked, as there is no DNA. This CDR3 is 12 amino acids long. Germline-derived CDR1 and CDR2 are SNHLY and FYNNEI. The CDR3 here is CASMTDSETQYF.

The chain's CDR3 is CASSDGQGSSGGTDTQYF. V is TRBV28 and J is TRBJ2-3; TCRdb selects TRBD1, and the lack of DNA leaves this call unchecked. CDR1 is MDHEN and CDR2 is SYDVKM in the germline V gene. CDR3 length: 18 amino acids.

The CDR3 protein is CASSLALAGVRNEQFF. The chain couples TRBV7-9 to TRBJ2-1; TCRdb's assignment of TRBD2 cannot be checked, as there is no DNA. The CDR3 consists of 16 residues. Germline assignment: CDR1 SEHNR and CDR2 FQNEAQ (reference sequence). Based on the CDR3 plus reference TRBV7-9 and TRBJ2-1, the full variable domain is DTGVSQNPRHKITKRGQNVTFRCDPISEHNRLYWYRQTLGQGPEFLTYFQNEAQLEKSRLLSDRFSAERPKGSFSTLEIQRTEQGDSAMYLCASSLALAGVRNEQFFGPGTRLTVL.

The genes are TRBV7-3 and TRBJ2-1; TCRdb gives TRBD2 as the D gene, but with no DNA this cannot be confirmed. CDR1 SGHTA and CDR2 FQGTGA come from the germline V gene. The CDR3 has 12 residues. The CDR3 sequence is CASSFPSGEQFF. Full variable domain (missing parts from reference TRBV7-3 and TRBJ2-1): GAGVSQTPSNKVTEKGKYVELRCDPISGHTALYWYRQSLGQGPEFLIYFQGTGAADDSGLPNDRFFAVRPEGSVSTLKIQRTERGDSAVYLCASSFPSGEQFFGPGTRLTVL.

This chain uses TRBV29-1 with TRBJ2-7. Germline V lookup: CDR1 SQVTM, CDR2 ANQGSEA. The CDR3 runs 13 residues. CDR3 amino acids: CSVITLSSYEQYF.

The CDR3 reads CASSFKQLGGVIQETQYF. V usage is TRBV11-2 and J usage is TRBJ2-5; as DNA is missing, the TRBD2 call by TCRdb cannot be tested. In germline, CDR1 is SGHAT, CDR2 FQNNGV. This CDR3 comprises 18 residues.

The chain combines TRBV19 with TRBJ2-3; TCRdb names TRBD2, which stays unverified in the absence of DNA. The CDR3 is made up of 15 amino acids. CDR1 is LNHDA and CDR2 is SQIVND in the germline V gene (reference sequence). The CDR3 reads CASSSGTRGRDTQYF.

V and J are TRBV28 and TRBJ1-1; without DNA, the TCRdb call of TRBD1 cannot be checked. The CDR3 has 14 residues. Germline CDR1 MDHEN, CDR2 SYDVKM. CDR3 amino acids: CASSFRGFDTEAFF.

This rearrangement joins TRBV7-2 to TRBJ2-1; without DNA, the TCRdb call of TRBD2 cannot be checked. This CDR3 is 15 amino acids long. Germline CDR1 and CDR2: SGHTA and FQGNSA. The chain's CDR3 is CASSLGVAGGNEQFF.

The rearrangement uses TRBV27 and TRBJ2-1; the TCRdb call, TRBD1, lacks DNA for checking. Germline assignment: CDR1 MNHEY and CDR2 SMNVEV (reference sequence). The CDR3 extends over 14 amino acids. The CDR3 sequence is CASKSLANYNEQFF.

The rearrangement uses TRBV14 and TRBJ1-4; TCRdb names TRBD1, which stays unverified in the absence of DNA. Germline values: CDR1 SGHDN, CDR2 FVKESK. The CDR3 is 15 amino acids. The CDR3 loop reads CASSQIRGDGEKLFF.

The chain is built from TRBV12-3 or TRBV12-4 and TRBJ2-4; with no DNA, the TCRdb D assignment of TRBD2 cannot be verified. The CDR3 covers 14 residues. CDR3 amino acids: CASSLEGSSNIQYF.